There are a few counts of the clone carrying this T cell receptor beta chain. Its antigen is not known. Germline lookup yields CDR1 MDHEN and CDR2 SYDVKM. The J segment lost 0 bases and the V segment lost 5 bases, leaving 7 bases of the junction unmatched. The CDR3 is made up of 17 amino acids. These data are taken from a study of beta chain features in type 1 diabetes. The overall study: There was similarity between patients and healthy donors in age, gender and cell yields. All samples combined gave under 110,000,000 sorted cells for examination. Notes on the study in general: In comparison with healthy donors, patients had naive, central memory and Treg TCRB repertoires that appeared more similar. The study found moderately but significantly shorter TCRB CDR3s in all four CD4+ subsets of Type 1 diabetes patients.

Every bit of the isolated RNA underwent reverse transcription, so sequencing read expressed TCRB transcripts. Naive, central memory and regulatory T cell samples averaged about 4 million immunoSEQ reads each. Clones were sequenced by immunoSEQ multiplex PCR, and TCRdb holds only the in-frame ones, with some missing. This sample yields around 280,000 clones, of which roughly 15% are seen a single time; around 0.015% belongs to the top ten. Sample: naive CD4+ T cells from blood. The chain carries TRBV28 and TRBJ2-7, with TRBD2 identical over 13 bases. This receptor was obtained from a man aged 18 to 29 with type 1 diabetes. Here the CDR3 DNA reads TGTGCCAGCAGTCCGCGTAGGACTAGCGGGAGCTCCTACGAGCAGTACTTC. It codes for CASSPRRTSGSSYEQYF.